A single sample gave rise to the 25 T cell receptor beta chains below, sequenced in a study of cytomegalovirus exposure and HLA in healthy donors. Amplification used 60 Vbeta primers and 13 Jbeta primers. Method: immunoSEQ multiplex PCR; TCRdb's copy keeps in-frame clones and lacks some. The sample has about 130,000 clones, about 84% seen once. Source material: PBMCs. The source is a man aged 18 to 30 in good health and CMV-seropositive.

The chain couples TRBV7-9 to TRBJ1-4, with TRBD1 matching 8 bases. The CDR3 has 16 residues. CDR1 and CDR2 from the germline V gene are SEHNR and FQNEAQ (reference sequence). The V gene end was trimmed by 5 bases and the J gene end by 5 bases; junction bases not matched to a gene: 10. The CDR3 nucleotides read TGTGCCAGCAGCGCATATGGACAGGGCTCGAATGAAAAACTGTTTTTT. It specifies CASSAYGQGSNEKLFF.

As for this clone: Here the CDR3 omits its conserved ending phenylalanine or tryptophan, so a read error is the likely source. The chain's CDR3 is CASSVAGGSTDTQYL. CDR3 bases: TGTGCCAGCAGCGTAGCGGGGGGGAGCACAGATACGCAGTATTTG. V gene TRBV9 combines with J gene TRBJ2-3; 8 bases are a match to TRBD2. The V gene's germline CDR1 is SGDLS and CDR2 YYNGEE. CDR3 length: 15 residues. With 0 bases clipped from V and 0 bases from J, the junction kept 0 bases outside the gene matches.

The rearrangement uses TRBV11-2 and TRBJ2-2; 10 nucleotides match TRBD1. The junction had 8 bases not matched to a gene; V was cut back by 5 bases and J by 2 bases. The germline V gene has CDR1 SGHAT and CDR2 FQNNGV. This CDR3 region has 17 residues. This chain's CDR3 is CASSRDRGLYNTGELFF. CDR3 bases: TGTGCCAGCAGCCGGGACAGGGGTTTATACAACACCGGGGAGCTGTTTTTT.

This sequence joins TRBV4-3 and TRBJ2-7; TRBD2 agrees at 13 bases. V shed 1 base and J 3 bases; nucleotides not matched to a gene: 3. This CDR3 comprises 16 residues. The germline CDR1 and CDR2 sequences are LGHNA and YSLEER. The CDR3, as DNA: TGCGCCAGCAGCCAAGGGACTAGCGGGAGCCTCTACGAGCAGTACTTC. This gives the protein CASSQGTSGSLYEQYF.

CDR3 region: CASSVGGSLMFQPQHF. In DNA, the CDR3 is TGTGCCAGCAGCGTAGGAGGGTCCTTGATGTTTCAGCCCCAGCATTTT. The J gene is TRBJ1-5, the V gene TRBV9; D unclear. V was trimmed by 0 bases and J by 6 bases, leaving 16 bases between them. The CDR3 totals 16 residues. CDR1 is SGDLS and CDR2 is YYNGEE in the germline V gene.

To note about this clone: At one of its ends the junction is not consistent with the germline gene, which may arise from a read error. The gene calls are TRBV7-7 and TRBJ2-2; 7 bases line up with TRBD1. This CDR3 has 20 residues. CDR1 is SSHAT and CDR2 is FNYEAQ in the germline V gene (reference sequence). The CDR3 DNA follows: TGTGCTAGCAGCTTACCCGAACATTTAAGGGGGCTGCCAGGGACCGGGGAGCTGTTTTTT. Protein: CASSLPEHLRGLPGTGELFF.

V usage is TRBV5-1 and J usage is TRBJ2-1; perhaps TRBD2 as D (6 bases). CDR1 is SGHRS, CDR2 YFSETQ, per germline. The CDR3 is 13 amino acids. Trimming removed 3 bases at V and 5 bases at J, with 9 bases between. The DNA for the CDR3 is TGCGCCAGCAGCTCGGGAGTAAACAATGAGCAGTTCTTC. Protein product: CASSSGVNNEQFF.

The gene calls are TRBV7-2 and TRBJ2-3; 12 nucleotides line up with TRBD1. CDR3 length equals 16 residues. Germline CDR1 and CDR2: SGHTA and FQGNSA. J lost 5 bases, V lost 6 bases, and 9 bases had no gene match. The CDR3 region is CASRPRGTGGKDTQYF. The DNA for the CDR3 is TGTGCCAGCAGGCCCCGTGGGACAGGGGGCAAAGATACGCAGTATTTT. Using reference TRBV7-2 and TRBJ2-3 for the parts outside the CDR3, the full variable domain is GAGVSQSPSNKVTEKGKDVELRCDPISGHTALYWYRQSLGQGLEFLIYFQGNSAPDKSGLPSDRFSAERTGGSVSTLTIQRTQQEDSAVYLCASRPRGTGGKDTQYFGPGTRLTVL.

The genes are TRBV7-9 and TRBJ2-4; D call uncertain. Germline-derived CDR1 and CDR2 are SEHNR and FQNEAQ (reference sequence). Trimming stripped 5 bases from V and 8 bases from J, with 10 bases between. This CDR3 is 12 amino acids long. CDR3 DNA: TGTGCCAGCAGCCGGCGAGGAGACATTCAGTACTTC. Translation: CASSRRGDIQYF.

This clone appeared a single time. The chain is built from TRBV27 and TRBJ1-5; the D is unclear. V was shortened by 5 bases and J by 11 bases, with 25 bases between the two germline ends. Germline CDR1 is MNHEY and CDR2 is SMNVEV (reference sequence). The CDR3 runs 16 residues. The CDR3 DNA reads TGTGCCAGCAGTCGCCCTTCCCCCACCGGTGCGGAGGCCCAGCATTTT. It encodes CASSRPSPTGAEAQHF.

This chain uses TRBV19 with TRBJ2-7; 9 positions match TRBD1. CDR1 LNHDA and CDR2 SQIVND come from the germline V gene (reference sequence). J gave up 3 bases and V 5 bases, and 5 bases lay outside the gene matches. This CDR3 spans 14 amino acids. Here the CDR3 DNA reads TGTGCCAGTAGTCCCGGGACAGGGAGCTACGAGCAGTACTTC. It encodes CASSPGTGSYEQYF. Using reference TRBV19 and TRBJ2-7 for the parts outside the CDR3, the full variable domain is DGGITQSPKYLFRKEGQNVTLSCEQNLNHDAMYWYRQDPGQGLRLIYYSQIVNDFQKGDIAEGYSVSREKKESFPLTVTSAQKNPTAFYLCASSPGTGSYEQYFGPGTRLTVT.

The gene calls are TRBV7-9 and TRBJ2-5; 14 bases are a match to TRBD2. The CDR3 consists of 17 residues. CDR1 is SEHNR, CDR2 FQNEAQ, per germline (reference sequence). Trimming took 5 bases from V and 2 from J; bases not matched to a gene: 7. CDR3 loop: CASSPGTSGSRQETQYF. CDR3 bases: TGTGCCAGCAGCCCGGGGACTAGCGGGAGCAGGCAAGAGACCCAGTACTTC.

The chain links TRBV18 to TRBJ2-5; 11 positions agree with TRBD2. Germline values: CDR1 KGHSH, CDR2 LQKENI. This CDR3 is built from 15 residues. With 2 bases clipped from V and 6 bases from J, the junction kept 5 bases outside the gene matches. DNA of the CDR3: TGTGCCAGCTCACCATCGGCTAGCGGGGGGAAGACCCAGTACTTC. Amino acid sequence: CASSPSASGGKTQYF.

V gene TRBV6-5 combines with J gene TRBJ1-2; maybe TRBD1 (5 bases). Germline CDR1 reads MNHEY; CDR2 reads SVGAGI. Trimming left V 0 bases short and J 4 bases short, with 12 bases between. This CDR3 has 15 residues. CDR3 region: CASSYSGRAGYGYTF. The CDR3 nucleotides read TGTGCCAGCAGTTACTCGGGCAGGGCCGGCTATGGCTACACCTTC.

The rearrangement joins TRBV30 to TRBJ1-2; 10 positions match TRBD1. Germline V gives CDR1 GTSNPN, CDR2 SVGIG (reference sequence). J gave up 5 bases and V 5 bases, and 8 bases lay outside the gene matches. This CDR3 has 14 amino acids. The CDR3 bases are TGTGCCTGGGCCCCGACAGGGGGCAGGTATGGCTACACCTTC. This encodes CAWAPTGGRYGYTF. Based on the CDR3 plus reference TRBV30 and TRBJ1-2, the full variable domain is SQTIHQWPATLVQPVGSPLSLECTVEGTSNPNLYWYRQAAGRGLQLLFYSVGIGQISSEVPQNLSASRPQDRQFILSSKKLLLSDSGFYLCAWAPTGGRYGYTFGSGTRLTVV.

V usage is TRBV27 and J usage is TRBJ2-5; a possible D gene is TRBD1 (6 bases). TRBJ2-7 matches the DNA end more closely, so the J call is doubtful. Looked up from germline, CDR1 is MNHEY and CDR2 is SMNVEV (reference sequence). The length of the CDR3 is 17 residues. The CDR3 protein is CASSFLGTGLSSYEQYF. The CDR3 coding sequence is TGTGCCAGCAGCTTCTTGGGAACAGGGTTGAGCTCCTACGAGCAGTACTTC.

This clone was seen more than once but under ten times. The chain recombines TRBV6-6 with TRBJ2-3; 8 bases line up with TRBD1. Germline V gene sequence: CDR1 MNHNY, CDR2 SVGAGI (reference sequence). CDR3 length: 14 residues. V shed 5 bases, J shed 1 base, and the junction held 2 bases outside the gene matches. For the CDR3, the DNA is TGTGCCAGCAGTGAGACAGGGGGCACAGATACGCAGTATTTT. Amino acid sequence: CASSETGGTDTQYF.

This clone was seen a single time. The CDR3 DNA reads TGCGCCAGCAGCCGGACGACTAGCGGGACTAACAATGAGCAGTTCTTC. Its protein product is CASSRTTSGTNNEQFF. The rearrangement links TRBV5-1 to TRBJ2-1; 11 nucleotides match TRBD2. Germline lookup yields CDR1 SGHRS and CDR2 YFSETQ. CDR3 length equals 16 residues. The ends lost 4 bases at V and 5 bases at J; junction bases unmatched: 8.

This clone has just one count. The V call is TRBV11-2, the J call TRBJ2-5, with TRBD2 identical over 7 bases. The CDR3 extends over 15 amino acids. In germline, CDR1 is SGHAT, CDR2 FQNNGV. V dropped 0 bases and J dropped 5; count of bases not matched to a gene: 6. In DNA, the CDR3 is TGTGCCAGCAGCTTAGAGCTAGCGGCCTATGAGACCCAGTACTTC. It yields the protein CASSLELAAYETQYF.

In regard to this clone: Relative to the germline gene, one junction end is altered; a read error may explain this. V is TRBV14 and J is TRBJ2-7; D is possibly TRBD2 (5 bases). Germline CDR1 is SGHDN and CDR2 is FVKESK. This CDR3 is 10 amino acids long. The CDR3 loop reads CASSQEVGNF. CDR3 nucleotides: TGTGCCAGCAGCCAAGAAGTCGGGAACTTC. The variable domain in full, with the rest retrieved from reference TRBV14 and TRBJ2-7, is EAGVTQFPSHSVIEKGQTVTLRCDPISGHDNLYWYRRVMGKEIKFLLHFVKESKQDESGMPNNRFLAERTGGTYSTLKVQPAELEDSGVYFCASSQEVGNFGPGTRLTVT.

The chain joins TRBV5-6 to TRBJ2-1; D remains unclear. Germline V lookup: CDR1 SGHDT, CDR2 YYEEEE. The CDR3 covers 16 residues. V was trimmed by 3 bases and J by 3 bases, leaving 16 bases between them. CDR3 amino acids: CASSYPRVLVYNEQFF. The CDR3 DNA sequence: TGTGCCAGCAGCTACCCACGGGTCCTCGTCTACAATGAGCAGTTCTTC.

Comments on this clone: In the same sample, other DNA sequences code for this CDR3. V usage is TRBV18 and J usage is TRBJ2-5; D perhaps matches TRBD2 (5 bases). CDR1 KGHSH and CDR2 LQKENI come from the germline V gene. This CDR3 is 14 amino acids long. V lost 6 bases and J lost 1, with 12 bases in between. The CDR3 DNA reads TGTGCCAGCTCGCCCACTAGTTCCCAAGAGACCCAGTACTTC. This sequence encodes CASSPTSSQETQYF.

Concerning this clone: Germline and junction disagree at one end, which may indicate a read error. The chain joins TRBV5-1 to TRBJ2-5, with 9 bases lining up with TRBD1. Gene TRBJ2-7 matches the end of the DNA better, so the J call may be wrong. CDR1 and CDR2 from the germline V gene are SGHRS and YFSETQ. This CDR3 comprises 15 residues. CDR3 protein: CASTSGDRDSHEQYF. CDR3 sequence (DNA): TGCGCCAGCACCTCGGGGGACAGGGACTCCCACGAGCAGTACTTC.

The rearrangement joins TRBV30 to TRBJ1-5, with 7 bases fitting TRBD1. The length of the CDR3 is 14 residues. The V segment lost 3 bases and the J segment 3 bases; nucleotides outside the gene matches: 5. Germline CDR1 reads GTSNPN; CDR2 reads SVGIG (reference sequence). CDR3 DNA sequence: TGTGCCTGGAGGCCAGGGGGTCCCAATCAGCCCCAGCATTTT. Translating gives CAWRPGGPNQPQHF.

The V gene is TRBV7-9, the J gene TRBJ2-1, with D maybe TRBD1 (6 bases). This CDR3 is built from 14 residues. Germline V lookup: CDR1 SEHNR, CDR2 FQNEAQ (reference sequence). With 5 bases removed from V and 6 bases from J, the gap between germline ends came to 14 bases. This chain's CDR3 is CASSPVLGGNEQFF. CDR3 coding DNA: TGTGCCAGCAGCCCAGTGTTAGGGGGCAATGAGCAGTTCTTC.